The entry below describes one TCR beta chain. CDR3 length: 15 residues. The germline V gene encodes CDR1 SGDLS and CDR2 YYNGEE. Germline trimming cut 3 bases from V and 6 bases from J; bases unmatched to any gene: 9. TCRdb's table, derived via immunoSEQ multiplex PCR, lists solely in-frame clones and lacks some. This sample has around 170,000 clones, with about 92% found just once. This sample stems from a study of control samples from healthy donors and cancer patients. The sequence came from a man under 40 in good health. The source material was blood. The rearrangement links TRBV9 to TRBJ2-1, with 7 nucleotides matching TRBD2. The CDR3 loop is CASSGSGGTLNEQFF. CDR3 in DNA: TGTGCCAGCAGCGGCTCGGGGGGAACCCTCAATGAGCAGTTCTTC.